Shown below are 28 T cell receptor beta chains from a single sample sequenced in a study of tumor-infiltrating lymphocytes in localized non-small cell lung cancer. Measured with immunoSEQ multiplex PCR; TCRdb has only the in-frame clones, and not every one. The data show 15,000 to 20,000 clones, with more than 40% seen just once and about 16% held by the top ten. Sequenced input: lung tumor tissue. All receptors come from a human donor with non-small cell lung cancer.

This sequence joins TRBV7-9 and TRBJ2-3; TRBD2 aligns across 15 bases. The CDR3 consists of 14 residues. Germline loops: CDR1 SEHNR, CDR2 FQNEAQ (reference sequence). The V segment lost 5 bases and the J segment 8 bases; nucleotides outside the gene matches: 2. Here the CDR3 reads CASSTGLAGGTQYF. CDR3 sequence (DNA): TGTGCCAGCAGCACGGGACTAGCGGGGGGTACGCAGTATTTT.

This clone has only a few counts. The chain is built from TRBV6-1 and TRBJ1-5, with 8 nucleotides matching TRBD1. Trimming at V came to 6 bases and at J to 6 bases, leaving 10 bases not matched to a gene. In germline, CDR1 is MNHNS, CDR2 SASEGT. This CDR3 comprises 15 residues. The CDR3 DNA sequence: TGTGCCAGCAGCTTGACAGGGGAGGGTATTCAGCCCCAGCATTTT. Amino acids: CASSLTGEGIQPQHF.

This clone has just a few counts. The V and J genes are TRBV2 and TRBJ1-6; D is unclear. Between the trimmed V and J ends, which lost 3 bases and 7 bases, there was a span of 19 bases. Germline lookup yields CDR1 SNHLY and CDR2 FYNNEI. This CDR3 region has 17 residues. The CDR3 DNA follows: TGTGCCAGCAGTGACAGTAACCTCTACCCCGCAAATTCACCCCTCCACTTT. Its protein product is CASSDSNLYPANSPLHF.

The chain carries TRBV2 and TRBJ2-5; D unresolved. Trimming removed 3 bases from V and 1 base from J, with 6 bases in between. The CDR3 consists of 13 residues. Germline CDR1 is SNHLY and CDR2 is FYNNEI. The CDR3 loop is CASSEGSQETQYF. CDR3 sequence (DNA): TGTGCCAGCAGTGAGGGCAGCCAAGAGACCCAGTACTTC. The entire variable domain, with the rest obtained from reference TRBV2 and TRBJ2-5, is as follows: EPEVTQTPSHQVTQMGQEVILRCVPISNHLYFYWYRQILGQKVEFLVSFYNNEISEKSEIFDDQFSVERPDGSNFTLKIRSTKLEDSAMYFCASSEGSQETQYFGPGTRLLVL.

The V call is TRBV5-6, the J call TRBJ1-1; 7 bases align to TRBD1. With 3 bases clipped from V and 0 bases from J, the junction kept 8 bases outside the gene matches. The CDR3 loop spans 16 amino acids. CDR1 is SGHDT, CDR2 YYEEEE, per germline. The CDR3 protein is CASSWGTGTVNTEAFF. Here the CDR3 DNA reads TGTGCCAGCAGCTGGGGCACCGGGACAGTGAACACTGAAGCTTTCTTT.

The gene calls are TRBV7-3 and TRBJ2-1, with 12 positions matching TRBD2. The CDR3 spans 16 residues. CDR1 and CDR2 from the germline V gene are SGHTA and FQGTGA. V lost 0 bases, J lost 4 bases, and 1 base stayed unmatched. CDR3 sequence reads: CASSLTLAGGYNEQFF. CDR3 bases: TGTGCCAGCAGCTTAACGCTAGCGGGGGGGTACAATGAGCAGTTCTTC.

The sample holds a few counts of this clone. The chain uses TRBV7-2 and TRBJ1-1, with D perhaps TRBD1 (6 bases). Germline V gives CDR1 SGHTA, CDR2 FQGNSA. The V and J ends lost 5 bases and 4 bases respectively, with 14 bases between them. This CDR3 comprises 14 residues. The CDR3 coding sequence is TGTGCCAGCAGCCCGACGAGGGGGATCACTGAAGCTTTCTTT. Amino acid sequence: CASSPTRGITEAFF.

This chain uses TRBV5-1 with TRBJ1-3; D possibly corresponds to TRBD1 (6 bases). With 5 bases removed from V and 2 bases from J, the gap between germline ends came to 8 bases. This CDR3 is 13 amino acids long. CDR1 and CDR2 from the germline V gene are SGHRS and YFSETQ. The CDR3 sequence: CASRDSAGNTIYF. The CDR3 nucleotides are TGCGCCAGCAGGGACAGCGCTGGAAACACCATATATTTT.

The rearrangement joins TRBV6-5 to TRBJ2-4; tentatively, D is TRBD1 (6 bases). V lost 5 bases, J lost 9 bases, and 20 bases lay in between. Germline CDR1 and CDR2: MNHEY and SVGAGI. The CDR3 contains 15 residues. The CDR3 DNA follows: TGTGCCAGCAGTACTACAGGGAAAGGTTGGGGCATTCAGTACTTC. Translating gives CASSTTGKGWGIQYF.

The sample holds a few counts of this clone. J is TRBJ1-6 and V is TRBV10-2; perhaps TRBD1 as D (6 bases). V lost 2 bases, J lost 10 bases, and 12 bases lay in between. Germline V lookup: CDR1 WSHSY, CDR2 SAAADI. The CDR3 consists of 14 residues. In nucleotides, the CDR3 is TGCGCCAGCAGTGAGCTTGGGGGGGGCTCACCCCTCCACTTT. Protein: CASSELGGGSPLHF.

V gene TRBV7-6 combines with J gene TRBJ1-1; D unclear. V lost 4 bases, J lost 0 bases, and 12 bases lay in between. This CDR3 spans 15 amino acids. The V gene's germline CDR1 is SGHVS and CDR2 FNYEAQ. This CDR3 is CASSYVSGMNTEAFF. In nucleotides, the CDR3 is TGTGCCAGCAGCTACGTATCAGGCATGAACACTGAAGCTTTCTTT.

This clone has only a few counts. V is TRBV11-1 and J is TRBJ2-3; 9 bases map to TRBD2. CDR1 and CDR2 from the germline V gene are SGHAT and FQDESV (reference sequence). The CDR3 has 16 amino acids. The junction had 10 bases not matched to a gene; V was cut back by 3 bases and J by 6 bases. This CDR3 reads CASSFLRGGQSDTQYF. The CDR3 DNA follows: TGTGCCAGCAGCTTTTTGCGGGGGGGGCAATCGGATACGCAGTATTTT.

The J gene is TRBJ2-5, the V gene TRBV28; D may be TRBD1 (6 bases). The length of the CDR3 is 15 residues. The germline V gene encodes CDR1 MDHEN and CDR2 SYDVKM. The V end was cut by 6 bases, the J end by 5 bases, with 19 bases between. The CDR3 DNA sequence: TGTGCCAGCAGCGCCTTCAGGGGTTCAGTGGAGACCCAGTACTTC. This codes for CASSAFRGSVETQYF.

This clone was seen at least ten times. The chain combines TRBV28 with TRBJ2-1, with a possible D match to TRBD2 (5 bases). Germline CDR1 MDHEN, CDR2 SYDVKM. The CDR3 is 16 residues long. Trimming took off 5 bases at V and 3 bases at J, with 17 bases between the two ends. In DNA, the CDR3 is TGTGCCAGCAGTGGGGTGGCGGGCCCATACTACAATGAGCAGTTCTTC. It is translated as CASSGVAGPYYNEQFF.

This clone was counted between two and nine times. The CDR3 region has the DNA TGTGCCAGCAGTCACCAAGGGGGGAAATATGGCTACACCTTC. It yields the protein CASSHQGGKYGYTF. V and J are TRBV6-5 and TRBJ1-2, with TRBD1 as a possible D gene (6 bases). CDR1 is MNHEY and CDR2 is SVGAGI in the germline V gene. The CDR3 extends over 14 amino acids. Trimming removed 5 bases from V and 5 bases from J, with 15 bases in between.

V usage is TRBV19 and J usage is TRBJ1-3; D is unresolved. This CDR3 spans 16 amino acids. V lost 5 bases and J lost 0, with 14 bases in between. Germline CDR1 is LNHDA and CDR2 is SQIVND (reference sequence). The CDR3, as DNA: TGTGCCAGTAGTCGGATTACAGAGATCTCTGGAAACACCATATATTTT. Encoded protein: CASSRITEISGNTIYF.

The chain combines TRBV7-2 with TRBJ2-2; TRBD1 aligns across 12 bases. CDR1 and CDR2 (germline): SGHTA, FQGNSA. The CDR3 sequence is 16 residues long. V was clipped by 5 bases and J by 6 bases; unmatched bases: 7. The CDR3 reads CASSPGTGGRSGELFF. DNA for the CDR3: TGTGCCAGCAGCCCCGGGACAGGGGGCCGTTCCGGGGAGCTGTTTTTT.

The table lists this clone with a few counts. The gene calls are TRBV11-3 and TRBJ1-3, with 8 bases lining up with TRBD1. The CDR3 length is 12 residues. The V and J ends lost 5 bases and 9 bases, in that order; junction bases with no gene match: 3. The germline gives CDR1 SGHNT, CDR2 YENEEA. DNA for the CDR3: TGTGCCAGCAGCCGCACAGGGGGCACCATATATTTT. Protein product: CASSRTGGTIYF.

J is TRBJ2-7 and V is TRBV7-6, with D perhaps assigned TRBD1 or TRBD2 (5 bases each). Trimming took 5 bases from V and 2 from J, leaving 13 bases between them. This CDR3 contains 14 residues. Germline V CDR1 and CDR2: SGHVS, FNYEAQ. The CDR3 loop is CASSPGTGPYEQYF. The DNA of the CDR3 is TGTGCCAGCAGCCCCGGGACGGGGCCCTACGAGCAGTACTTC.

This sequence joins TRBV7-7 and TRBJ2-1, with TRBD1 identical over 12 bases. Trimming took 3 bases from V and 6 from J; bases not matched to a gene: 6. The germline CDR1 and CDR2 sequences are SSHAT and FNYEAQ (reference sequence). CDR3 size: 16 residues. Here the CDR3 DNA reads TGTGCCAGCAGCTTTGGGCGGGGACAGGGGGCCAATGAGCAGTTCTTC. The encoded protein is CASSFGRGQGANEQFF.

This chain uses TRBV19 with TRBJ2-7; TRBD2 aligns across 12 bases. Trimming removed 8 bases from V and 9 bases from J; junction bases left unmatched: 8. Per the germline V gene, CDR1 is LNHDA and CDR2 is SQIVND (reference sequence). This CDR3 comprises 13 residues. CDR3 coding DNA: TGTGCCAGTTTAAGTCTAGCGGGGGGGCCGCAGTACTTC. This sequence encodes CASLSLAGGPQYF.

On this clone itself: Without the conserved terminal phenylalanine or tryptophan, this CDR3 likely stems from a read error. The DNA is omitted, as the CDR3 cannot be located on it reliably, and the CDR3 follows TCRdb's listing. V usage is TRBV28 and J usage is TRBJ1-1. The CDR3 is made up of 14 amino acids, end residues included. CDR1 MDHEN and CDR2 SYDVKM come from the germline V gene. The CDR3 protein is CASSPEAGGGASYG.

The J gene is TRBJ1-5, the V gene TRBV9; a weak D match, TRBD1 (6 bases). CDR3 length equals 15 residues. With 4 bases removed from V and 7 bases from J, the gap between germline ends came to 18 bases. CDR1 is SGDLS, CDR2 YYNGEE, per germline. CDR3 DNA: TGTGCCAGCAGCCCCTCTGGGGGGGCTGGGCAGCCCCAGCATTTT. This gives the protein CASSPSGGAGQPQHF.

About this clone itself: A junction end diverges from the germline sequence, so it may reflect a read error. DNA of the CDR3: TGCGCCAGCAGCCAAGGATTGGGCGTGGGCGAGACCCAGTACTTC. This sequence encodes CASSQGLGVGETQYF. The gene calls are TRBV7-9 and TRBJ2-5; D is unresolved. The CDR3 sequence is 15 residues long. CDR1 is SEHNR and CDR2 is FQNEAQ in the germline V gene (reference sequence).

V is TRBV19 and J is TRBJ1-2; D uncertain. Germline CDR1 is LNHDA and CDR2 is SQIVND (reference sequence). Trimming removed 2 bases at V and 3 bases at J, with 7 bases between. The CDR3 spans 13 residues. CDR3 sequence: CASSINGDYGYTF. The CDR3, as DNA: TGTGCCAGTAGTATAAATGGGGACTATGGCTACACCTTC. The whole variable domain, filled in from reference TRBV19 and TRBJ1-2, reads DGGITQSPKYLFRKEGQNVTLSCEQNLNHDAMYWYRQDPGQGLRLIYYSQIVNDFQKGDIAEGYSVSREKKESFPLTVTSAQKNPTAFYLCASSINGDYGYTFGSGTRLTVV.

As regards this clone: A far larger clone is only one base removed, so a read error is likely. Other nucleotide sequences from this sample produce the same CDR3. This sequence joins TRBV5-1 and TRBJ1-6; 7 bases align to TRBD1. The CDR3 is 14 residues long. Trimming removed 2 bases from V and 10 bases from J; junction bases left unmatched: 6. Per germline, CDR1 SGHRS and CDR2 YFSETQ. The CDR3 nucleotides are TGCGCCAGCAGCTTAGGGACAGAAGGCTCACCCCTCCACTTT. This gives the protein CASSLGTEGSPLHF.

By sample share, this clone is medium-sized. The CDR3 region has the DNA TGTGCCAGCAGCCCCGATGGTCAGAACACTGAAGCTTTCTTT. Protein: CASSPDGQNTEAFF. The chain recombines TRBV7-9 with TRBJ1-1, with D unclear. Trimming stripped 5 bases from V and 1 base from J, with 11 bases between. CDR3 size: 14 residues. From germline, CDR1 is SEHNR and CDR2 FQNEAQ (reference sequence).

This clone was detected a few times. The chain recombines TRBV7-3 with TRBJ1-1; D not certain. The V end lost 5 bases, the J end lost 1 base, and 14 bases lay between the germline ends. CDR3 length: 15 residues. Looked up from germline, CDR1 is SGHTA and CDR2 is FQGTGA. In nucleotides, the CDR3 is TGTGCCAGCAGCCCCGGATGGACGGGGAACACTGAAGCTTTCTTT. This translates into CASSPGWTGNTEAFF.